The 12 T cell receptor beta chains in this list originate from one sample, sequenced in a study of blood T cell repertoires in COVID-19 (dated by TCRdb to 2018 to 2021). The receptor library was made with the immunoSEQ multiplex PCR assay. TCRdb provides this immuneACCESS table in a form limited to in-frame rearrangements. Some clones are lacking; in checked studies, under half of them reflect an unresolved V gene, and why the rest are absent is not known. The sample table holds under 300,000 clones, of which about 83% were seen once. Around 12% of the sample is in the top ten clones. Sequencing was performed on peripheral blood. Every receptor here comes from a man at least 80 years old with acute or convalescent COVID-19.

CDR3 loop: CAISEAQDYGYTF. CDR3 coding DNA: TGTGCCATCAGTGAGGCGCAGGACTATGGCTACACCTTC. The rearrangement links TRBV10-3 to TRBJ1-2; D unresolved. The CDR3 length is 13 residues. CDR1 and CDR2 from the germline V gene are ENHRY and SYGVKD. V was pared by 2 bases and J by 3 bases, with 7 bases between.

The chain links TRBV10-3 to TRBJ2-3, with 10 positions matching TRBD2. The CDR3 is 18 residues long. The V segment lost 8 bases and the J segment 0 bases; nucleotides outside the gene matches: 14. Germline CDR1 reads ENHRY; CDR2 reads SYGVKD. The CDR3 coding sequence is TGTGCCATCGCCCATAGTGCTAGCGGGAGTGGGAGCACAGATACGCAGTATTTT. The encoded protein is CAIAHSASGSGSTDTQYF.

This CDR3 is CASSVVGQGQSPLHF. The DNA of the CDR3 is TGTGCCAGCAGCGTAGTAGGACAGGGGCAATCACCCCTCCACTTT. V and J are TRBV9 and TRBJ1-6, with 9 bases matching TRBD1. Germline lookup yields CDR1 SGDLS and CDR2 YYNGEE. The J segment lost 10 bases and the V segment lost 0 bases, leaving 5 bases of the junction unmatched. The CDR3 length is 15 residues.

This sequence joins TRBV7-2 and TRBJ1-6, with a weak D call TRBD1 (5 bases). The CDR3 loop spans 14 amino acids. Germline CDR1 is SGHTA and CDR2 is FQGNSA. V lost 5 bases, J lost 8 bases, and 13 bases lay in between. CDR3 in amino acids: CASSARVSDSPLHF. The CDR3 bases are TGTGCCAGCAGCGCCAGGGTCTCCGATTCACCCCTCCACTTT.

The chain has TRBV25-1 and TRBJ1-1, with 7 positions matching TRBD1. Losses at the gene ends were 1 base for V and 5 bases for J; bases not matched to a gene: 10. Germline V lookup: CDR1 MGHDK, CDR2 SYGVNS. The CDR3 loop spans 16 amino acids. The CDR3 here is CASSESVTGSGTEAFF. As DNA, the CDR3 is TGTGCCAGCAGTGAATCCGTGACAGGGAGCGGTACTGAAGCTTTCTTT. The full variable domain, with the rest looked up from reference TRBV25-1 and TRBJ1-1, is EADIYQTPRYLVIGTGKKITLECSQTMGHDKMYWYQQDPGMELHLIHYSYGVNSTEKGDLSSESTVSRIRTEHFPLTLESARPSHTSQYLCASSESVTGSGTEAFFGQGTRLTVV.

The chain carries TRBV6-5 and TRBJ1-3; D is possibly TRBD1 (5 bases). Between the trimmed V and J ends, which lost 4 bases and 4 bases, there was a span of 14 bases. Germline V gene data show CDR1 as MNHEY and CDR2 as SVGAGI. CDR3 length: 15 amino acids. The CDR3, as DNA: TGTGCCAGCAGTTTTTACCAGGGTGGAGGAAACACCATATATTTT. Translation: CASSFYQGGGNTIYF.

In this sample, this clone turned up once. The rearrangement uses TRBV3-1 (or the pseudogene TRBV3-2) and TRBJ1-3, with D unresolved. The V gene lost 1 base and the J gene lost 0 bases, with 10 bases spanning the gap. Germline loops: CDR1 LGHDT, CDR2 YNNKEL (reference sequence). The CDR3 is 16 residues long. This CDR3 reads CASSQVLRNSGNTIYF. CDR3 DNA sequence: TGTGCCAGCAGCCAAGTTTTGAGGAACTCTGGAAACACCATATATTTT.

V usage is TRBV6-4 and J usage is TRBJ1-1; the match to TRBD1 covers 7 bases. Germline CDR1 and CDR2: MRHNA and SNTAGT. V dropped 6 bases and J dropped 2; count of bases not matched to a gene: 6. CDR3 length equals 14 residues. DNA for the CDR3: TGTGCCAGCAGGGCCGGGACAGCAAACACTGAAGCTTTCTTT. This gives the protein CASRAGTANTEAFF.

V is TRBV4-3 and J is TRBJ2-1; TRBD2 aligns across 9 bases. The CDR3 has 15 residues. Germline V gives CDR1 LGHNA, CDR2 YSLEER. V shed 4 bases and J 4 bases; nucleotides not matched to a gene: 5. The CDR3 reads CASSLRLAVYNEQFF. The CDR3 DNA sequence: TGCGCCAGCAGCCTGCGACTAGCGGTATACAATGAGCAGTTCTTC.

The chain couples TRBV5-4 to TRBJ2-1; 10 nucleotides align to TRBD2. The CDR3 is made up of 15 amino acids. CDR1 SGHNT and CDR2 YYREEE come from the germline V gene (reference sequence). Unmatched junction bases numbered 5, after V lost 2 bases and J lost 6 bases. The CDR3 region has the DNA TGTGCCAGCAGCTTAAAGCGGGAGGGAATCAATGAGCAGTTCTTC. Translating it yields CASSLKREGINEQFF.

The chain joins TRBV5-1 to TRBJ1-1; D is possibly TRBD1 (5 bases). The CDR3 covers 14 residues. V was clipped by 0 bases and J by 7 bases, with 13 bases between them. Germline CDR1 and CDR2: SGHRS and YFSETQ. CDR3 sequence reads: CASSLAFRAGEAFF. The CDR3 DNA reads TGCGCCAGCAGCTTGGCCTTCAGGGCCGGTGAAGCTTTCTTT.

On this clone itself: Mismatch with germline at one junction end may stem from a read error. The same CDR3 arises from other DNA sequences in this sample as well. The chain recombines TRBV27 with TRBJ2-7, with TRBD2 matching over 7 bases. In germline, CDR1 is MNHEY, CDR2 SMNVEV (reference sequence). There are 15 residues in the CDR3. CDR3 nucleotides: TGTGCCAGCAGTTTGAGGCTAGCGGAGCGCTACGAGCAGTATTTC. Its protein product is CASSLRLAERYEQYF.